Here is one TCR beta chain with its context. This clone has more than one count but fewer than ten. Its antigen remains unidentified. No base quality values were provided; no much bigger clone lies one nucleotide off. The data were obtained in a study of control samples from healthy donors and cancer patients (TCRdb year 2020). The library relied on the immunoSEQ multiplex PCR assay. Drawn from immuneACCESS, this table holds only the in-frame rearrangements with V and J called that TCRdb kept. Clones are partly lost; checked studies trace under half to an unresolved V gene and leave the rest unexplained. The sample table holds about 84,000 clones, of which around 84% were seen once. Jointly, the top ten make up approximately 10% of the sample. The material sequenced was PBMCs. This clonotype was obtained from a man in his fifties or sixties with head and neck cancer.

The CDR3 amino acid sequence is: CASSVLGTGPAGYTF. The nucleotide sequence reads TGTGCCAGTAGCGTACTTGGGACAGGCCCCGCGGGCTACACCTTC. The sequence joins TRBV19 to TRBJ1-2, and 8 junctional nucleotides match TRBD1. Reading from cysteine to phenylalanine, the CDR3 counts 15 amino acids. Of the read, only the CDR3 DNA is kept; its 45 bases are in frame from base 1. For CDR1 and CDR2, the germline V gene (reference sequence) lists LNHDA and SQIVND. For this chain, trimming is 6 bases at the V end and 8 bases at the J end, and the number of junction bases without a gene match is 14.